Listed below are T cell receptor beta chains from one sample, sequenced in a study of T cells after yellow fever vaccination. In TCRdb, the 5' RACE reads were re-called with MiXCR into one record per CDR3 protein. The sample holds about 340,000 distinct CDR3 sequences, around an eighth seen once. This specimen consisted of CD4+ T cells sorted from PBMCs, obtained 15 days after the yellow fever booster vaccination. The receptors were gathered from a young man who received the YFV17D yellow fever vaccine. CDR3s include the opening cysteine and the closing phenylalanine or tryptophan. A D gene is named only where the DNA matches it firmly. Size is omitted from some rows. Given values are once, few, many or a class for expanded clones.

CDR3 protein	CDR3 DNA	V gene	clone size	D gene	J gene
CASTTHVGFPYEQYF	TGTGCCAGCACTACCCACGTGGGGTTTCCCTACGAGCAGTACTTC	TRBV28	.	.	TRBJ2-7
CASSLGQNQPQHF	TGTGCCAGCAGCTTAGGACAGAATCAGCCCCAGCATTTT	TRBV7-2	many	.	TRBJ1-5
CASSLVGTSNYGYTF	TGTGCCAGCAGCTTGGTGGGGACATCAAACTATGGCTACACCTTC	TRBV11-2	few	.	TRBJ1-2
CASSVDISGNTIYF	TGTGCCAGCAGCGTAGACATCTCTGGAAACACCATATATTTT	TRBV9	.	.	TRBJ1-3
CASSQDIQATSGANVLTF	TGCGCCAGCAGCCAAGATATACAGGCTACCTCTGGGGCCAACGTCCTGACTTTC	TRBV4-3	.	.	TRBJ2-6
CASSLVGGGGFNNEQFF	TGTGCCAGCAGCTTAGTGGGCGGGGGAGGCTTTAACAATGAGCAGTTCTTC	TRBV7-2	few	TRBD2	TRBJ2-1
CASSPPTVNTEAFF	TGTGCCAGCAGTCCCCCGACAGTGAACACTGAAGCTTTCTTT	TRBV12-3/TRBV12-4	many	.	TRBJ1-1
CASSQVGIGTEAFF	TGTGCCAGCAGCCAAGTAGGGATTGGCACTGAAGCTTTCTTT	TRBV14	once	.	TRBJ1-1
CASSPPLNSPLHF	TGTGCCAGCTCACCACCTCTTAATTCACCCCTCCACTTT	TRBV18	few	.	TRBJ1-6
CSAPTGALNEKLFF	TGCAGTGCTCCGACAGGGGCCCTGAATGAAAAACTGTTTTTT	TRBV20-1	few	TRBD1	TRBJ1-4
CASSYRVSFNEQFF	TGTGCCAGCAGTTACAGGGTGTCGTTCAATGAGCAGTTCTTC	TRBV6-5	many	.	TRBJ2-1
CASTVGGGETQYF	TGCGCCAGCACCGTCGGGGGGGGAGAGACCCAGTACTTC	TRBV10-2	.	TRBD2	TRBJ2-5
CASSLEGKDTEAFF	TGCGCCAGCAGCTTGGAGGGGAAGGACACTGAAGCTTTCTTT	TRBV5-1	many	.	TRBJ1-1
CASSSPEGPRGELFF	TGTGCCAGCAGCTCCCCTGAGGGCCCCCGCGGGGAGCTGTTTTTT	TRBV7-6	many	.	TRBJ2-2
CASSFGGGYTF	TGTGCCAGCAGTTTTGGGGGAGGCTACACCTTC	TRBV12-3/TRBV12-4	many	.	TRBJ1-2
CASSPKTGQGNIQYF	TGCGCCAGCAGCCCCAAGACAGGGCAGGGGAACATTCAGTACTTC	TRBV5-1	.	TRBD1	TRBJ2-4
CASATSGGRTDTQYF	TGTGCCAGCGCCACTAGCGGGGGACGCACAGATACGCAGTATTTT	TRBV9	.	TRBD2	TRBJ2-3
CASRKLESGELFF	TGTGCCAGCAGAAAACTAGAGTCCGGGGAGCTGTTTTTT	TRBV3-1	.	.	TRBJ2-2
CSEPGQGYGYTF	TGCAGCGAACCGGGACAGGGTTATGGCTACACCTTC	TRBV20-1	many	TRBD1	TRBJ1-2
CSARAGQGGHTEAFF	TGCAGTGCTAGAGCCGGACAGGGGGGGCACACTGAAGCTTTCTTT	TRBV20-1	few	TRBD1	TRBJ1-1
CASSQEARQGHSLLAKNIQYF	TGCGCCAGCAGCCAAGAGGCCCGCCAGGGTCACTCACTACTAGCCAAAAACATTCAGTACTTC	TRBV4-1	few	.	TRBJ2-4
CASSVESSGANVLTF	TGTGCCAGCAGCGTAGAGAGCTCTGGGGCCAACGTCCTGACTTTC	TRBV9	.	.	TRBJ2-6
CASSEGEANSPLHF	TGTGCCAGCAGCGAGGGGGAGGCGAATTCACCCCTCCACTTT	TRBV7-3	few	.	TRBJ1-6
CASTDTMNTEAFF	TGTGCCAGCACGGACACTATGAACACTGAAGCTTTCTTT	TRBV28	few	.	TRBJ1-1
CASSASSGGADTQYF	TGTGCCAGCAGCGCCTCTAGCGGGGGCGCAGATACGCAGTATTTT	TRBV7-3	.	TRBD2	TRBJ2-3
CASSFALGETQYF	TGTGCCAGCAGCTTCGCGCTGGGAGAGACCCAGTACTTC	TRBV9	many	.	TRBJ2-5
CASSQVYLAGSTDTQYF	TGCGCCAGCAGCCAAGTTTACCTAGCGGGGAGCACAGATACGCAGTATTTT	TRBV4-3	.	TRBD2	TRBJ2-3
CASSTQNRGQAFF	TGTGCCAGCAGCACACAAAACAGGGGACAAGCTTTCTTT	TRBV7-3	.	TRBD1	TRBJ1-1
CASSDPGQGAYGYTF	TGTGCCAGCAGTGATCCGGGACAGGGTGCCTATGGCTACACCTTC	TRBV6-2/TRBV6-3	.	TRBD1	TRBJ1-2
CASSGTGGGEQYF	TGTGCCAGTTCCGGGACAGGGGGCGGGGAGCAGTACTTC	TRBV2	many	TRBD1	TRBJ2-7
CASKQRANYGYTF	TGTGCCAGCAAGCAAAGGGCTAACTATGGCTACACCTTC	TRBV6-6	many	.	TRBJ1-2
CASSLDDMTAYGYTF	TGCGCCAGCAGCTTGGACGACATGACAGCCTATGGCTACACCTTC	TRBV5-1	few	.	TRBJ1-2
CASSLPSVRGQETQYF	TGTGCCAGCAGCTTACCGTCAGTCCGGGGTCAAGAGACCCAGTACTTC	TRBV7-2	.	.	TRBJ2-5
CASSPDRGVGNSPLHF	TGTGCCAGCAGCCCGGACAGGGGAGTCGGTAATTCACCCCTCCACTTT	TRBV5-4	.	TRBD1	TRBJ1-6
CASSLLAGVRVETQYF	TGTGCCAGCAGTTTACTAGCGGGGGTCAGGGTGGAGACCCAGTACTTC	TRBV12-3/TRBV12-4	.	TRBD2	TRBJ2-5
CAWRSGGTEAFF	TGTGCCTGGAGGTCCGGGGGCACTGAAGCTTTCTTT	TRBV30	few	.	TRBJ1-1
CASSARRKETQYF	TGTGCCAGCAGTGCGCGGAGGAAAGAGACCCAGTACTTC	TRBV2	.	.	TRBJ2-5
CASSRVGGLNTGELFF	TGTGCCAGCAGCCGAGTCGGGGGCCTTAACACCGGGGAGCTGTTTTTT	TRBV7-9	few	.	TRBJ2-2
CASSVAGGSSYNEQFF	TGTGCCAGCAGCGTAGCTGGTGGCAGCTCCTACAATGAGCAGTTCTTC	TRBV9	few	.	TRBJ2-1
CASSQDGGHVYEQYF	TGCGCCAGCAGCCAAGACGGAGGGCACGTCTACGAGCAGTACTTC	TRBV4-3	.	.	TRBJ2-7
CASSQEPIMNTEAFF	TGCGCCAGCAGCCAAGAACCGATAATGAACACTGAAGCTTTCTTT	TRBV4-3	.	.	TRBJ1-1
CASSLDRVDTQYF	TGTGCCAGCAGCCTCGACAGGGTTGATACGCAGTATTTT	TRBV7-3	once	TRBD1	TRBJ2-3
CSPNSNSRQVQETQYF	TGCAGTCCAAACTCCAACTCCAGGCAGGTACAAGAGACCCAGTACTTC	TRBV20-1	.	.	TRBJ2-5
CASSPREVAEAFF	TGCGCCAGCAGCCCTAGGGAGGTGGCTGAAGCTTTCTTT	TRBV4-1	.	.	TRBJ1-1
CSARDERGPGELFF	TGCAGTGCTAGAGATGAAAGGGGGCCCGGGGAGCTGTTTTTT	TRBV20-1	few	TRBD1	TRBJ2-2
CASSLDTSGGAYEQFF	TGTGCCAGCAGCTTGGATACTAGCGGGGGGGCTTATGAGCAGTTCTTC	TRBV7-2	.	TRBD2	TRBJ2-1
CASRRWAGSAPLHF	TGCGCCAGCAGGAGGTGGGCAGGCAGTGCACCCCTCCACTTT	TRBV5-1	.	.	TRBJ1-6
CASSPWDLRINTGELFF	TGTGCCAGCAGCCCATGGGACTTGAGAATAAACACCGGGGAGCTGTTTTTT	TRBV28	few	.	TRBJ2-2
CATSRDRAMNTEAFF	TGTGCCACCAGCAGAGACAGGGCAATGAACACTGAAGCTTTCTTT	TRBV15	.	.	TRBJ1-1
CASSPRGTRNTEAFF	TGCGCCAGCAGCCCCCGCGGGACGAGGAACACTGAAGCTTTCTTT	TRBV5-1	.	.	TRBJ1-1
CASSLDRGQQETQYF	TGTGCCAGCAGCTTAGACAGGGGACAACAAGAGACCCAGTACTTC	TRBV7-2	few	TRBD1	TRBJ2-5
CASRQQGESTEAFF	TGTGCCAGCAGACAACAGGGGGAAAGCACTGAAGCTTTCTTT	TRBV27	few	TRBD1	TRBJ1-1
CASSAELFYGYTF	TGTGCCAGCAGTGCGGAACTCTTCTATGGCTACACCTTC	TRBV28	few	.	TRBJ1-2
CASSQEPGSSTGELFF	TGCGCCAGCAGCCAAGAACCGGGGTCCTCCACCGGGGAGCTGTTTTTT	TRBV4-3	.	.	TRBJ2-2
CASSLRLTTDTQYF	TGTGCCAGCAGCTTAAGACTGACCACAGATACGCAGTATTTT	TRBV7-2	.	.	TRBJ2-3